This paragraph reports one TCR beta chain. Its antigen is as yet unknown. Primers: 60 Vbeta forward and 13 Jbeta reverse. Sequenced by immunoSEQ multiplex PCR; TCRdb stores in-frame clones only, minus some. This sample's table has around 65,000 clones. This sample is drawn from a study of cytomegalovirus exposure and HLA in healthy donors. The overall study: Across almost 400 genotyped donors, 81% landed in the Caucasian-associated ancestry cluster.

Whole-study findings and limits: With DRB1 most and HLA-C fewest, TCR association rates differed between HLA loci in a later analysis. A list of about 160 TCR beta chains associated with cytomegalovirus was given.

Sequences were obtained from PBMCs. This sequence was found in a man aged 25 to 45 in good health and CMV-seropositive.

The CDR3 DNA follows: TGTGCCAGCAGCCGGGGGTATCCCTATGGCTACACCTTC. It specifies CASSRGYPYGYTF. V is TRBV6-5 and J is TRBJ1-2; a weak D match, TRBD1 (5 bases). Germline CDR1 and CDR2: MNHEY and SVGAGI. Trimming took 6 bases from V and 4 from J, leaving 12 bases between them. The CDR3 spans 13 residues.